This is a list of T cell receptor beta chains from one sample in a study of shared clonotypes between healthy human individuals. Sequenced by immunoSEQ multiplex PCR; TCRdb stores in-frame clones only, minus some. In the table there are roughly 2 million clones, about 95% of which are singletons. Input material: naive CD8+ T cells sorted from blood. These receptor sequences come from a man between 18 and 29 years old in good health. CDR3s leave out the opening cysteine and the closing phenylalanine or tryptophan. Each record gives: CDR3 protein, V gene, D gene, J gene. The D gene is left open where the match is weak.

cdr3_aa: ASRPRDRVRQPQH; v_call: TRBV12-2; d_call: NA; j_call: TRBJ1-5
cdr3_aa: ASSEVFPTDTIY; v_call: TRBV10-2; d_call: NA; j_call: TRBJ1-3
cdr3_aa: ASRQGTGELF; v_call: TRBV2; d_call: NA; j_call: TRBJ2-2
cdr3_aa: ASSRFGQGAFYGYT; v_call: TRBV16; d_call: TRBD1; j_call: TRBJ1-2
cdr3_aa: ASSLAPGSYEQY; v_call: TRBV11-2; d_call: NA; j_call: TRBJ2-7
cdr3_aa: AWSVTTGEAF; v_call: TRBV30; d_call: NA; j_call: TRBJ1-1
cdr3_aa: ASSQESPGFGQF; v_call: TRBV4-1; d_call: NA; j_call: TRBJ2-1
cdr3_aa: ASSQETILGNTIY; v_call: TRBV14; d_call: NA; j_call: TRBJ1-3
cdr3_aa: ASSYSGQIYEQY; v_call: TRBV6-5; d_call: NA; j_call: TRBJ2-7
cdr3_aa: ASSYPQYQETQY; v_call: TRBV6-6; d_call: NA; j_call: TRBJ2-5
cdr3_aa: ASSQLFGDTYEQY; v_call: TRBV4-1; d_call: NA; j_call: TRBJ2-7
cdr3_aa: ASSPSSGVVDQPQH; v_call: TRBV27; d_call: NA; j_call: TRBJ1-5
cdr3_aa: ASYTDQETQY; v_call: TRBV2; d_call: NA; j_call: TRBJ2-5
cdr3_aa: ASSWSTAPPDEQY; v_call: TRBV7-8; d_call: NA; j_call: TRBJ2-7
cdr3_aa: ASSLGRGAGMNTEAF; v_call: TRBV13; d_call: NA; j_call: TRBJ1-1
cdr3_aa: ASSPTGVEQY; v_call: TRBV18; d_call: TRBD1; j_call: TRBJ2-7
cdr3_aa: ASSGGTSGRLYEQY; v_call: TRBV9; d_call: TRBD2; j_call: TRBJ2-7
cdr3_aa: ASSQDSDGFEAF; v_call: TRBV14; d_call: NA; j_call: TRBJ1-1
cdr3_aa: ASSLSDSYYGYT; v_call: TRBV27; d_call: NA; j_call: TRBJ1-2
cdr3_aa: ASSTNTEAF; v_call: TRBV11-2; d_call: NA; j_call: TRBJ1-1
cdr3_aa: ASSLGAGGFYEQY; v_call: TRBV5-8; d_call: TRBD2; j_call: TRBJ2-7
cdr3_aa: ASSLALEGMNTEAF; v_call: TRBV7-2; d_call: NA; j_call: TRBJ1-1
cdr3_aa: ASSEETLYSNQPQH; v_call: TRBV6-1; d_call: NA; j_call: TRBJ1-5
cdr3_aa: SVRDRVPEAF; v_call: TRBV29-1; d_call: NA; j_call: TRBJ1-1
cdr3_aa: ASSVSQGADEQY; v_call: TRBV27; d_call: TRBD1; j_call: TRBJ2-7
cdr3_aa: ASSLVRDEQF; v_call: TRBV11-2; d_call: NA; j_call: TRBJ2-1
cdr3_aa: ASSSPGTTSYEQY; v_call: TRBV7-9; d_call: NA; j_call: TRBJ2-7
cdr3_aa: ASSLVRGGDLSYGYT; v_call: TRBV5-1; d_call: NA; j_call: TRBJ1-2